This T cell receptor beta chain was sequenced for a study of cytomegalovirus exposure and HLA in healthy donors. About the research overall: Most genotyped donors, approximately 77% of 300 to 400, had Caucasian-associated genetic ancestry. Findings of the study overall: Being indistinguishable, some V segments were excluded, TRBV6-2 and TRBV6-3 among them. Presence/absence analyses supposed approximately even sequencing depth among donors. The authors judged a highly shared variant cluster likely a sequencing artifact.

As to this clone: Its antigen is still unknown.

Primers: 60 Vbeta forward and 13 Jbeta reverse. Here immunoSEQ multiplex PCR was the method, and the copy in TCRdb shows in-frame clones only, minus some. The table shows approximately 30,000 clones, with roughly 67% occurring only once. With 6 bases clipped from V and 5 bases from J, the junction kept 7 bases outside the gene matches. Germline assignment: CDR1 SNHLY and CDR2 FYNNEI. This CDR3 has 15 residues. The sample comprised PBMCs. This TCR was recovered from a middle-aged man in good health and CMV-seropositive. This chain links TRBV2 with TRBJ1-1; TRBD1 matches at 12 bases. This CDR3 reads CASSWDRGQGTEAFF. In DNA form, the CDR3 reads TGTGCCAGCAGCTGGGACAGGGGGCAAGGAACTGAAGCTTTCTTT. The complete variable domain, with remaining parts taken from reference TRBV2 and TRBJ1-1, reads EPEVTQTPSHQVTQMGQEVILRCVPISNHLYFYWYRQILGQKVEFLVSFYNNEISEKSEIFDDQFSVERPDGSNFTLKIRSTKLEDSAMYFCASSWDRGQGTEAFFGQGTRLTVV.